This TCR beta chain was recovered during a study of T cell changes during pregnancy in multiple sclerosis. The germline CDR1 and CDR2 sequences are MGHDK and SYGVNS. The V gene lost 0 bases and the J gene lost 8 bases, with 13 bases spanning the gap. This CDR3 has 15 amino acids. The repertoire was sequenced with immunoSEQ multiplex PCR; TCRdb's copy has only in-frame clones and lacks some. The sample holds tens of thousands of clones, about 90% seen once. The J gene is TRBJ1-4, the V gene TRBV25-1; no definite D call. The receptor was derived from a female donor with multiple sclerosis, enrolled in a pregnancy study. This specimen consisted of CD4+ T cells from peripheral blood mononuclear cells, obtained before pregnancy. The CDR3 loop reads CASSEYQMGGEKLFF. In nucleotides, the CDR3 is TGTGCCAGCAGTGAATACCAGATGGGAGGCGAAAAACTGTTTTTT. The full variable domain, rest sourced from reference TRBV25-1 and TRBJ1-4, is EADIYQTPRYLVIGTGKKITLECSQTMGHDKMYWYQQDPGMELHLIHYSYGVNSTEKGDLSSESTVSRIRTEHFPLTLESARPSHTSQYLCASSEYQMGGEKLFFGSGTQLSVL.